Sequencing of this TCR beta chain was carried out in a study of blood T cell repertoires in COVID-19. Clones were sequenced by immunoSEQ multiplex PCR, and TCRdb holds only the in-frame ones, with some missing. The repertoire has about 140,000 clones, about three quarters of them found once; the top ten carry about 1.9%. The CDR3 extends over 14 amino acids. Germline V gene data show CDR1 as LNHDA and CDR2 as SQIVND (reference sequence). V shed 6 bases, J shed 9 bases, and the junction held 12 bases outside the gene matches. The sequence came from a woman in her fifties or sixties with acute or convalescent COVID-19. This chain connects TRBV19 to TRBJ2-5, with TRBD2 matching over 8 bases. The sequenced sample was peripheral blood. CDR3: CASRPTSAFPSQYF. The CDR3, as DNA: TGTGCCAGTAGACCGACTAGCGCCTTTCCCTCCCAGTACTTC.